This TCR beta chain was obtained from a study of cytomegalovirus exposure and HLA in healthy donors. About the study: In an earlier analysis, almost 120 million unique TCR beta sequences were found from 150 million to 200 million T cells. Membership in the Caucasian-associated ancestry cluster was found for about 80% of fewer than 450 genotyped donors.

V was shortened by 7 bases and J by 2 bases, with 18 bases between the two germline ends. The CDR3 totals 15 residues. CDR1 is MGHDK, CDR2 SYGVNS, per germline. The PCR employed 60 Vbeta primers together with 13 Jbeta primers. Sequenced by immunoSEQ multiplex PCR; TCRdb stores in-frame clones only, minus some. This table has 150,000 to 200,000 clones, approximately 80% appearing once. Sequenced: PBMCs. The genes are TRBV25-1 and TRBJ2-7; D might be TRBD1 (6 bases). This sequence originates from a man aged 18-30 years in good health and CMV-seropositive. CDR3 DNA sequence: TGTGCCAGCACCGGGAAGGGGGTCCTTCCCTACGAGCAGTACTTC. Translated: CASTGKGVLPYEQYF.